This TCR beta chain was retrieved from a study of cytomegalovirus exposure and HLA in healthy donors. This CDR3 is built from 19 residues. J gave up 3 bases and V 4 bases, and 19 bases lay outside the gene matches. Germline V CDR1 and CDR2: SGHRS, YFSETQ. All donors participated as healthy donors of bone marrow. On this clone itself: Its antigen is not known.

Study observations and caveats: The study labeled 150 or so TCR beta chains cytomegalovirus-associated. Some segments of the V type, notably TRBV6-2 and TRBV6-3, were excluded as indistinguishable.

PCR involved 60 Vbeta and 13 Jbeta primers. Sequencing used immunoSEQ multiplex PCR; TCRdb keeps in-frame clones, though not all of them. This listing includes fewer than 100,000 clones. Sequencing was done on a sample of PBMCs. The TCR was taken from a man aged 18 to 29 in good health and CMV-seropositive. This chain uses TRBV5-1 with TRBJ1-1; the match to TRBD1 covers 9 bases. DNA for the CDR3: TGCGCCAGCAGCGCCGATCTCCGGGACAGGGACCCCGGAGACACTGAAGCTTTCTTT. Protein sequence: CASSADLRDRDPGDTEAFF. Using reference TRBV5-1 and TRBJ1-1 for the parts outside the CDR3, the full variable domain is KAGVTQTPRYLIKTRGQQVTLSCSPISGHRSVSWYQQTPGQGLQFLFEYFSETQRNKGNFPGRFSGRQFSNSRSEMNVSTLELGDSALYLCASSADLRDRDPGDTEAFFGQGTRLTVV.